This T cell receptor (beta chain) was recovered during a study of vaccination effects on CD4 cells after COVID-19. Clones were read by immunoSEQ multiplex PCR, and TCRdb kept only the in-frame ones, dropping some. The sample yields 25,000 to 30,000 clones, around 75% seen once. Concerning this clone itself: The antigen is undetermined.

Using viral peptide pools, the ViraFEST assay grew out antigen-specific CD4+ T cells prior to sequencing. At the end of roughly ten days of culture, CD4+ T cells were isolated. In the vaccine recipients, nucleocapsid antibodies were negative and there was no prior SARS-CoV-2 infection. Sequenced here: CD4+ T cells from PBMCs cultured with HCoV-NL63 spike peptides, sampled before COVID-19 vaccination. The source of this sequence is a human donor who received a COVID-19 vaccine.

The DNA of the CDR3 is TGCGCCAGCAGCCCTAAGGGGAATCCGGAGACGGCTGGGGCCAACGTCCTGACTTTC. It is translated as CASSPKGNPETAGANVLTF. The chain recombines TRBV4-1 with TRBJ2-6; D perhaps matches TRBD1 (5 bases). CDR1 and CDR2 from the germline V gene are MGHRA and YSYEKL. Trimming took 4 bases from V and 2 from J, leaving 21 bases between them. This CDR3 has 19 residues.